A selection of T cell receptor beta chains follows, all from one sample in a study of cytomegalovirus exposure and HLA in healthy donors. Data came from immunoSEQ multiplex PCR; TCRdb stores just in-frame clones and leaves some out. The profile shows some 120,000 clones, 82% of them singletons. Sample: PBMCs. These TCRs come from a male donor in good health and CMV-seropositive. Each CDR3 is given with its conserved first and last residue. Each record gives: clone size, D gene, J gene, V gene, CDR3 protein, CDR3 DNA. The D gene is left open where the match is weak. Only some rows state a clone size, as once, few, many or a class for expanded clones.

. . TRBJ1-1 TRBV4-2 CASSFRGEPYGAFF TGTGCCAGCAGCTTCCGAGGTGAGCCCTATGGAGCTTTCTTT
. . TRBJ1-4 TRBV19 CASSTNREGGGEKLFF TGTGCCAGTAGTACTAACAGGGAAGGCGGTGGTGAAAAACTGTTTTTT
few TRBD1 TRBJ2-1 TRBV29-1 CSVEGRGLTYNEQFF TGCAGCGTTGAGGGCAGGGGGTTGACCTACAATGAGCAGTTCTTC
. . TRBJ1-5 TRBV15 CATSRVAQGSQHF TGTGCCACCAGCAGAGTAGCGCAAGGGTCCCAGCATTTT
. . TRBJ2-1 TRBV4-3 CASSQAGTPTYNEQFF TGCGCCAGCAGCCAAGCGGGGACTCCTACCTACAATGAGCAGTTCTTC
. TRBD1 TRBJ2-7 TRBV29-1 CSASMGQGYEQYF TGCAGCGCCAGTATGGGACAGGGCTACGAGCAGTACTTC
. . TRBJ2-3 TRBV10-3 CAISESTVVGKDTQYF TGTGCCATCAGTGAGTCGACAGTCGTGGGCAAAGATACGCAGTATTTT
. . TRBJ2-3 TRBV18 CASSPPSGSTDTQYF TGTGCCAGCTCACCACCGAGCGGATCCACAGATACGCAGTATTTT
. TRBD1 TRBJ1-1 TRBV6-5 CASSQRQGGNTEAFF TGTGCCAGCAGTCAAAGACAGGGAGGGAACACTGAAGCTTTCTTT
. TRBD1 TRBJ2-1 TRBV29-1 CSVDMQGQGRNEQFF TGCAGCGTTGACATGCAGGGACAGGGTCGGAATGAGCAGTTCTTC
few TRBD1 TRBJ2-2 TRBV27 CASSKEFGTDHTGELFF TGTGCCAGCAGCAAGGAGTTTGGGACAGATCACACCGGGGAGCTGTTTTTT
. . TRBJ2-3 TRBV4-3 CASSQSQAPITDTQYF TGCGCCAGCAGCCAATCTCAGGCTCCAATCACAGATACGCAGTATTTT
. TRBD2 TRBJ2-1 TRBV15 CATSRDRLAGGREQFF TGTGCCACCAGCAGAGATCGTCTAGCGGGAGGCAGGGAGCAGTTCTTC
. . TRBJ2-3 TRBV6-5 CASSYFAAASTDTQYF TGTGCCAGCAGTTACTTCGCGGCAGCTAGCACAGATACGCAGTATTTT
. . TRBJ1-4 TRBV28 CASTEVNEKLFF TGTGCCAGCACGGAGGTAAATGAAAAACTGTTTTTT
. TRBD2 TRBJ2-1 TRBV7-3 CASSPRRTSGGEQFF TGTGCCAGCAGCCCACGGAGGACTAGCGGAGGGGAGCAGTTCTTC
. . TRBJ2-7 TRBV20-1 CSAKYPGEQYF TGCAGTGCTAAATACCCGGGAGAGCAGTACTTC
. . TRBJ2-1 TRBV7-2 CASSSPGEAVHNEQFF TGTGCCAGCAGCTCTCCGGGGGAAGCAGTCCACAATGAGCAGTTCTTC
. . TRBJ2-7 TRBV11-3 CASSFSGASSYEQYF TGTGCCAGCAGCTTTAGTGGGGCCTCCTCCTACGAGCAGTACTTC
few TRBD2 TRBJ2-1 TRBV4-2 CASSQKLAGDNEQFF TGTGCCAGCAGCCAAAAACTAGCGGGGGACAATGAGCAGTTCTTC
. TRBD2 TRBJ2-3 TRBV4-3 CASSLHGGRTDTQYF TGCGCCAGCAGCTTGCACGGCGGGAGGACGGATACGCAGTATTTT
. TRBD2 TRBJ2-5 TRBV5-6 CASSLVMASGSRGETQYF TGTGCCAGCAGTCTGGTGATGGCTAGCGGGAGTAGGGGTGAGACCCAGTACTTC
. . TRBJ1-1 TRBV7-9 CSSSASGVMNTEAFF TGTTCCAGCAGCGCCTCAGGGGTAATGAACACTGAAGCTTTCTTT
. . TRBJ2-2 TRBV19 CASTVSGAPNTGELFF TGTGCCAGTACTGTATCAGGGGCCCCGAACACCGGGGAGCTGTTTTTT
. TRBD1 TRBJ1-2 TRBV28 CASSFPGQNYGYTF TGTGCCAGCAGTTTTCCGGGACAGAACTATGGCTACACCTTC
. . TRBJ1-2 TRBV4-2 CASSQGRGRDGYTF TGTGCCAGCAGCCAAGGGAGAGGGAGAGATGGCTACACCTTC